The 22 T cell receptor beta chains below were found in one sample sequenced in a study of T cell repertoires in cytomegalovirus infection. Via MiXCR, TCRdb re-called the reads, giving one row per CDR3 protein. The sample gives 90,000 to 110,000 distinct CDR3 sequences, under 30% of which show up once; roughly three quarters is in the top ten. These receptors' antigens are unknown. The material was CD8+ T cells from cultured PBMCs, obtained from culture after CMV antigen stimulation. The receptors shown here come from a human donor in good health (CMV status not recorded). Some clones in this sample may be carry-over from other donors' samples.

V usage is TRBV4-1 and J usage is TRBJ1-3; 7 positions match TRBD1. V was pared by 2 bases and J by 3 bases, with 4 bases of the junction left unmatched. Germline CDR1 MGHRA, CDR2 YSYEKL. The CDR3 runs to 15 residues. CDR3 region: CASSQLRDSGNTIYF. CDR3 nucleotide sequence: TGCGCCAGCAGCCAACTCCGGGACAGTGGAAACACCATATATTTT.

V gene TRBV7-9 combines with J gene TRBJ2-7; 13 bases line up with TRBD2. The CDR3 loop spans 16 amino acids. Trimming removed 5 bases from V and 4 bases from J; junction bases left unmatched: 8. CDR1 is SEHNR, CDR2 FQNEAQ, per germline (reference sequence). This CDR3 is CASSQRTSGGLYEQYF. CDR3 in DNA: TGTGCCAGCAGCCAACGGACTAGCGGGGGACTGTACGAGCAGTACTTC.

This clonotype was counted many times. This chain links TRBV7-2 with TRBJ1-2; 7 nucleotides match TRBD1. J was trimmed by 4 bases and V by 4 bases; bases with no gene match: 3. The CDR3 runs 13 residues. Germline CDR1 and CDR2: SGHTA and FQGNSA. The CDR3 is CASSSTGAYGYTF. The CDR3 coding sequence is TGTGCCAGCAGCTCCACAGGGGCCTATGGCTACACCTTC.

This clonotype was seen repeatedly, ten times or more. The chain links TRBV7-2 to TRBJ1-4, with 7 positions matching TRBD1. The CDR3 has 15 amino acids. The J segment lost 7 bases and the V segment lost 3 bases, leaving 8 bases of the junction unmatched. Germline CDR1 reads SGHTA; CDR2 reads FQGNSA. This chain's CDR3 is CASSFDGQGGEKLFF. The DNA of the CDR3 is TGTGCCAGCAGCTTTGACGGGCAGGGGGGTGAAAAACTGTTTTTT.

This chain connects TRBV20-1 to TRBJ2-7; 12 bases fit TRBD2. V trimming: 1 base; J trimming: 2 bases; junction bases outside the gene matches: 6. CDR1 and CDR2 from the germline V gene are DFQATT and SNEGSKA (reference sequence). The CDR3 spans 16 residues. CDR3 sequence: CSARGRLAGAAYEQYF. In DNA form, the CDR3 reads TGCAGTGCTAGAGGCCGACTAGCGGGGGCCGCCTACGAGCAGTACTTC.

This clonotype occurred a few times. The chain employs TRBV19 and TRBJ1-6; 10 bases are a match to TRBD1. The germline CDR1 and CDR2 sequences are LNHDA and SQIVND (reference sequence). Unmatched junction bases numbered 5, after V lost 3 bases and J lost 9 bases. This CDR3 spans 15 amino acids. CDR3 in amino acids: CASSIGDRGLSPLHF. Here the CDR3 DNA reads TGTGCCAGTAGTATCGGGGACAGGGGCCTTTCACCCCTCCACTTT.

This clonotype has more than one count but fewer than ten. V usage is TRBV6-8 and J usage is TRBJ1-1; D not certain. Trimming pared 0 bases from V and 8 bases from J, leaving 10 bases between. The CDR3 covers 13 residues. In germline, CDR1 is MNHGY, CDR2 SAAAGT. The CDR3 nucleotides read TGTGCCAGCAGTTACTCGAGCTTGGAGGAAGCTTTCTTT. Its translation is CASSYSSLEEAFF.

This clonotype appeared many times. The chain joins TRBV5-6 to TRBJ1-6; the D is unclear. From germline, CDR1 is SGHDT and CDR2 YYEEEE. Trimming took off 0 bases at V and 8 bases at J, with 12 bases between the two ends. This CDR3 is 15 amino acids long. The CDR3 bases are TGTGCCAGCAGCTTGGAACGGGGAGGATATTCACCCCTCCACTTT. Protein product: CASSLERGGYSPLHF.

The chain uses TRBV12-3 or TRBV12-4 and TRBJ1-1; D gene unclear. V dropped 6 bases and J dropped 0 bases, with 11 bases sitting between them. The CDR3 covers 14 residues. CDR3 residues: CASSPRQVNTEAFF. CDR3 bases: TGTGCCAGCAGCCCTAGGCAGGTGAACACTGAAGCTTTCTTT.

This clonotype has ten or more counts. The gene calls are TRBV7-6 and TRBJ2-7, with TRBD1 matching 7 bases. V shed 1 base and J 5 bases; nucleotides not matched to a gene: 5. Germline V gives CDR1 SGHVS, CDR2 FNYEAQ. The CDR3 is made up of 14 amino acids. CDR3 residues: CASSLGDRAHEQYF. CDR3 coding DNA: TGTGCCAGCAGCTTAGGCGACAGGGCGCACGAGCAGTACTTC. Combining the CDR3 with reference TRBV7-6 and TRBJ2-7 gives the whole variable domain GAGVSQSPRYKVTKRGQDVALRCDPISGHVSLYWYRQALGQGPEFLTYFNYEAQQDKSGLPNDRFSAERPEGSISTLTIQRTEQRDSAMYRCASSLGDRAHEQYFGPGTRLTVT.

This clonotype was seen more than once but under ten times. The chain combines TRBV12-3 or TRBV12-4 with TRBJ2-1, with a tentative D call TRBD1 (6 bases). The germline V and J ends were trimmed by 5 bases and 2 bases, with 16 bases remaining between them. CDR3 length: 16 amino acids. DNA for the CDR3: TGTGCCAGCAGTCCCCCTCTGGACAGCGCCTACAATGAGCAGTTCTTC. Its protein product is CASSPPLDSAYNEQFF.

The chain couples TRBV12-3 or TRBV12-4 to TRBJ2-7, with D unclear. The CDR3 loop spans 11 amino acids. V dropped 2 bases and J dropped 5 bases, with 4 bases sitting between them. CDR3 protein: CASSLNDEQYF. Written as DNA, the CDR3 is TGTGCCAGCAGTTTAAACGACGAGCAGTACTTC.

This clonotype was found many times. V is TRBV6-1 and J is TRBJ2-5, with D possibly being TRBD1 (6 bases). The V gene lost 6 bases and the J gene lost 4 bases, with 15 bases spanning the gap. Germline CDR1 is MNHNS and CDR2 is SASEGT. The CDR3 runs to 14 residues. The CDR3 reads CASRDSPPPETQYF. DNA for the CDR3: TGTGCCAGCAGGGACAGTCCGCCTCCAGAGACCCAGTACTTC.

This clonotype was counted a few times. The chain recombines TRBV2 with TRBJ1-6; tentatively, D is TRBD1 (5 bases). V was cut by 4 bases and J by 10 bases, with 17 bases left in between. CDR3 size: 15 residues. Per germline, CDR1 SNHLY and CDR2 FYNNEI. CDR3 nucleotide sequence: TGTGCCAGCAGTGGTGCTGGCAGGGAACGATCACCCCTCCACTTT. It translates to CASSGAGRERSPLHF.

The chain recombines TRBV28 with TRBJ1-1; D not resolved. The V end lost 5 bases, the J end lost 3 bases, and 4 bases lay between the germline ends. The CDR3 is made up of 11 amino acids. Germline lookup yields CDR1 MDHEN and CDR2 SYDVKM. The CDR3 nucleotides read TGTGCCAGCAGTCCTCACACTGAAGCTTTCTTT. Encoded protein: CASSPHTEAFF.

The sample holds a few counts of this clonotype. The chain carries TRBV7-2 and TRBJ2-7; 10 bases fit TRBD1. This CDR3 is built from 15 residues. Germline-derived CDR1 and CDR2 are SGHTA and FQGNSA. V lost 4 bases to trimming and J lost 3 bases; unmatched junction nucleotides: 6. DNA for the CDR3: TGTGCCAGCAGCTGGATCCGGGACAGGGGCTACGAGCAGTACTTC. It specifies CASSWIRDRGYEQYF.

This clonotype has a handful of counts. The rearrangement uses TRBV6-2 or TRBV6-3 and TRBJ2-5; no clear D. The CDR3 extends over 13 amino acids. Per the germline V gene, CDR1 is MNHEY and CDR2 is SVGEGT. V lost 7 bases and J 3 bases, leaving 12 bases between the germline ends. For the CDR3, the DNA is TGTGCCAGCACGGACGGGCCCGAAGAGACCCAGTACTTC. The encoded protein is CASTDGPEETQYF.

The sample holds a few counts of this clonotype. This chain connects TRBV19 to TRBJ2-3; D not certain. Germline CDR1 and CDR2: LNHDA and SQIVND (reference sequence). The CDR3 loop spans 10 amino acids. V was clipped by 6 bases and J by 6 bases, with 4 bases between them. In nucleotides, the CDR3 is TGTGCCAGTAGGGCGGATACGCAGTATTTT. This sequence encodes CASRADTQYF.

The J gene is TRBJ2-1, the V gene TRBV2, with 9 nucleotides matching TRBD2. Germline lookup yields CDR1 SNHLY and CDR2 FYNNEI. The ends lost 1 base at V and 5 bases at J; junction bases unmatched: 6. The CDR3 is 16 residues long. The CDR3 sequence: CASSEGGLALDNEQFF. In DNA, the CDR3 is TGTGCCAGCAGTGAAGGGGGACTAGCCCTTGACAATGAGCAGTTCTTC. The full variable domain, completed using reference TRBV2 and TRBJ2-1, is EPEVTQTPSHQVTQMGQEVILRCVPISNHLYFYWYRQILGQKVEFLVSFYNNEISEKSEIFDDQFSVERPDGSNFTLKIRSTKLEDSAMYFCASSEGGLALDNEQFFGPGTRLTVL.

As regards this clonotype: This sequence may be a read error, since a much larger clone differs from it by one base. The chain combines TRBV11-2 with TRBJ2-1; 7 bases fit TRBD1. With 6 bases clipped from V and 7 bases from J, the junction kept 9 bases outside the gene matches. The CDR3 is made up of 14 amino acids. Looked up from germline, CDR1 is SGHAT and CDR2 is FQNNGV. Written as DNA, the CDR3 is TGTGCCAGCAGATCGACAGGGAATCGTAATGAGCAGTTCTTC. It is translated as CASRSTGNRNEQFF.

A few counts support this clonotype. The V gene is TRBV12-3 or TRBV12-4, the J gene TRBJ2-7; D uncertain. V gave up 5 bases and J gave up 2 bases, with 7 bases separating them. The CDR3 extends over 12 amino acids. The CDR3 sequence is CASSVRTYEQYF. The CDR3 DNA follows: TGTGCCAGCAGTGTCCGGACCTACGAGCAGTACTTC.

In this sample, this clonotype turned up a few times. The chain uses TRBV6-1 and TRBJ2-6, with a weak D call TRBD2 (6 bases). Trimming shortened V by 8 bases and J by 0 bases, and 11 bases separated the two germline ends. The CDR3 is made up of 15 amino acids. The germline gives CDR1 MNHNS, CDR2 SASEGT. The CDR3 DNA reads TGTGCCAGCTCCTGGGGGGTCTCTGGGGCCAACGTCCTGACTTTC. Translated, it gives CASSWGVSGANVLTF.